The T cell receptor beta chain under discussion was sequenced for a study of T cells in Graves' hyperthyroidism and ophthalmopathy. Ten or more counts support this clonotype. V was cut by 0 bases and J by 4 bases, with 10 bases left in between. The CDR3 has 14 amino acids. Germline values: CDR1 DFQATT, CDR2 SNEGSKA (reference sequence). RNA transcripts were the template for amplifying TCR beta CDR3 regions. During a first-round RT-PCR of the TCR CDR3, the HTBI primer set was used. TCRdb reprocessed the multiplex PCR reads with MiXCR, giving one entry per CDR3 protein. The sample shows a few hundred thousand distinct CDR3 sequences, less than 15% of them seen only once.

The receptor's source is a woman in her late teens or twenties with Graves' hyperthyroidism. The chain uses TRBV20-1 and TRBJ2-1, with D unresolved. The sequencing input was blood. The CDR3 DNA follows: TGCAGTGCTAGAGATCCAGACGCGTACAATGAGCAGTTCTTC. It translates to CSARDPDAYNEQFF.